These 30 T cell receptor beta chains share one sample of origin, sequenced in a study of naive and memory T cell subsets. General study findings and limits: Especially in CD8 cells, naive repertoires contained a few larger clonotypes, possibly CD45RA-re-expressing memory cells.

Two oligonucleotides, mixed equimolar, formed the beta constant-region primer covering TRBC1 and TRBC2. Nested alpha and beta constant-region primers with the SP2 primer drove four PCR rounds on ligated cDNA. TCRdb used MiXCR to reprocess the UMI-ligation and nested PCR reads, holding one entry per CDR3 protein. Among 120,000 to 150,000 distinct CDR3 sequences listed, approximately 20% were seen once. Their recognized antigens are unknown. The sequenced sample was naive CD8+ T cells from blood. Receptors originate from a human donor in good health.

This sequence joins TRBV20-1 and TRBJ2-7; 7 bases fit TRBD2. Germline assignment: CDR1 DFQATT and CDR2 SNEGSKA (reference sequence). The V and J ends lost 6 bases and 3 bases, in that order; junction bases with no gene match: 8. The CDR3 loop spans 13 amino acids. The CDR3 bases are TGCAGTGCCTCGGGAGGTGACATCTACGAGCAGTACTTC. It translates to CSASGGDIYEQYF.

The rearrangement joins TRBV4-1 to TRBJ2-1; 8 bases map to TRBD1. The CDR3 is 18 amino acids. CDR1 and CDR2 (germline): MGHRA, YSYEKL. J was trimmed by 8 bases and V by 1 base; bases with no gene match: 16. CDR3 sequence: CASSQVVDRVDFVDEQFF. CDR3 coding DNA: TGCGCCAGCAGCCAAGTTGTGGACAGGGTGGACTTCGTCGATGAGCAGTTCTTC.

The gene calls are TRBV27 and TRBJ1-2; D is ambiguous. Deletions cut 1 base from V and 3 bases from J, with 12 bases between. Germline CDR1 and CDR2: MNHEY and SMNVEV (reference sequence). CDR3 length: 15 residues. The CDR3 reads CASSLWSGDDYGYTF. CDR3 DNA sequence: TGTGCCAGCAGTTTATGGTCCGGGGATGACTATGGCTACACCTTC.

The chain carries TRBV3-1 and TRBJ2-7, with 7 nucleotides matching TRBD2. The CDR3 has 15 amino acids. V dropped 2 bases and J dropped 6; count of bases not matched to a gene: 10. Germline assignment: CDR1 LGHDT and CDR2 YNNKEL (reference sequence). The DNA of the CDR3 is TGTGCCAGCAGCCAACCCTTCGCGGGAGCCGTCGAGCAGTACTTC. Protein sequence: CASSQPFAGAVEQYF.

The chain couples TRBV12-3 or TRBV12-4 to TRBJ1-1; the D is unclear. CDR3 length: 20 residues. Trimming left V 3 bases short and J 0 bases short, with 26 bases between. The CDR3 here is CASSFGVEGPSTLLNTEAFF. The CDR3 DNA sequence: TGTGCCAGCAGTTTTGGGGTGGAGGGTCCTTCTACCCTTTTGAACACTGAAGCTTTCTTT.

V gene TRBV6-6 combines with J gene TRBJ1-4; 8 positions match TRBD1. The CDR3 covers 17 residues. After removal of 5 bases from V and 5 bases from J, the junction contained 13 bases not matched to a gene. The V gene's germline CDR1 is MNHNY and CDR2 SVGAGI (reference sequence). This CDR3 reads CASSDPGQGGGNEKLFF. DNA of the CDR3: TGTGCCAGCAGTGACCCTGGACAGGGAGGGGGAAATGAAAAACTGTTTTTT.

This clonotype showed up just a few times. The CDR3 loop is CSAMGLAGGPEQYF. In DNA, the CDR3 is TGCAGTGCAATGGGACTAGCGGGAGGGCCCGAGCAGTACTTC. This chain joins TRBV20-1 and TRBJ2-7; TRBD2 matches at 16 bases. The germline V gene has CDR1 DFQATT and CDR2 SNEGSKA (reference sequence). CDR3 length equals 14 residues. The V and J ends lost 6 bases and 6 bases, in that order; junction bases with no gene match: 5.

V gene TRBV12-5 combines with J gene TRBJ1-1; D gene ambiguous. The length of the CDR3 is 13 residues. CDR1 is LGHNT, CDR2 FRNRAP, per germline. Trimming cost V 5 bases and J 1 base, with 8 bases left between them. CDR3 sequence (DNA): TGTGCTAGTGGTCCGTACGGGAACACTGAAGCTTTCTTT. Its translation is CASGPYGNTEAFF.

The genes are TRBV20-1 and TRBJ2-7; D remains unclear. CDR3 length equals 14 residues. V lost 0 bases and J lost 3, with 12 bases in between. Germline CDR1 is DFQATT and CDR2 is SNEGSKA (reference sequence). CDR3 amino acids: CSARDRAALYEQYF. DNA of the CDR3: TGCAGTGCTAGAGATCGCGCGGCTCTCTACGAGCAGTACTTC.

This clonotype has a handful of counts. V gene TRBV30 combines with J gene TRBJ1-4; perhaps TRBD1 as D (5 bases). Germline-derived CDR1 and CDR2 are GTSNPN and SVGIG (reference sequence). This CDR3 comprises 15 residues. The V end lost 0 bases, the J end lost 0 bases, and 8 bases lay between the germline ends. Here the CDR3 reads CAWSVDSATNEKLFF. The CDR3 bases are TGTGCCTGGAGTGTAGACAGCGCAACTAATGAAAAACTGTTTTTT.

The chain couples TRBV7-9 to TRBJ2-2; 8 bases match TRBD1. Trimming at V came to 5 bases and at J to 0 bases, leaving 5 bases not matched to a gene. CDR1 is SEHNR and CDR2 is FQNEAQ in the germline V gene (reference sequence). The CDR3 runs 16 residues. The CDR3 DNA reads as TGTGCCAGCAGCAGGGGACAGGCAACGAACACCGGGGAGCTGTTTTTT. Protein: CASSRGQATNTGELFF.

The chain is built from TRBV29-1 and TRBJ2-1; no clear D gene. The CDR3 length is 9 residues. The germline V and J ends were trimmed by 6 bases and 5 bases, with 2 bases remaining between them. CDR1 and CDR2 from the germline V gene are SQVTM and ANQGSEA. The CDR3 nucleotides are TGCAGCGTAAACAATGAGCAGTTCTTC. It specifies CSVNNEQFF.

The table lists this clonotype with a few counts. The CDR3 sequence is CASRGKETQYF. The DNA for the CDR3 is TGTGCCAGCAGGGGGAAAGAGACCCAGTACTTC. J is TRBJ2-5 and V is TRBV6-2 or TRBV6-3; D gene ambiguous. Trimming took off 6 bases at V and 3 bases at J, with 5 bases between the two ends. The CDR3 is 11 residues long. The germline gives CDR1 MNHEY, CDR2 SVGEGT.

Only a few counts were recorded for this clonotype. V and J are TRBV6-5 and TRBJ1-2; D is possibly TRBD1 (6 bases). This CDR3 comprises 13 residues. CDR1 MNHEY and CDR2 SVGAGI come from the germline V gene. Trimming cost V 8 bases and J 5 bases, with 15 bases left between them. DNA for the CDR3: TGTGCCAGCTCCGAGACAGGATTGTATGGCTACACCTTC. As protein: CASSETGLYGYTF.

V gene TRBV29-1 combines with J gene TRBJ2-7; TRBD2 matches at 15 bases. CDR3 length: 18 residues. V lost 0 bases to trimming and J lost 2 bases; unmatched junction nucleotides: 8. CDR1 and CDR2 (germline): SQVTM, ANQGSEA. The DNA for the CDR3 is TGCAGCGTTGAAGATTGGCATGGACTAGCGGGAGGGCCCTACGAGCAGTACTTC. Translated, it gives CSVEDWHGLAGGPYEQYF.

This clonotype has a handful of counts. This chain joins TRBV20-1 and TRBJ2-1; 10 nucleotides agree with TRBD1. V shed 3 bases and J 9 bases; nucleotides not matched to a gene: 5. Germline V CDR1 and CDR2: DFQATT, SNEGSKA (reference sequence). The CDR3 runs 13 residues. CDR3 in amino acids: CSARGDRGVEQFF. The CDR3 nucleotides read TGCAGTGCTAGGGGGGACAGGGGTGTTGAGCAGTTCTTC.

The CDR3 DNA is TGTGCCAGCAGTTTTGGGGAGTCCTACGAGCAGTACTTC. It is translated as CASSFGESYEQYF. The chain links TRBV27 to TRBJ2-7; possibly TRBD2 for D (5 bases). In germline, CDR1 is MNHEY, CDR2 SMNVEV (reference sequence). V was trimmed by 3 bases and J by 1 base, leaving 7 bases between them. The CDR3 is 13 amino acids.

This sequence joins TRBV7-2 and TRBJ1-2; TRBD1 agrees at 7 bases. Germline-derived CDR1 and CDR2 are SGHTA and FQGNSA. V was clipped by 1 base and J by 3 bases; unmatched bases: 5. The CDR3 sequence is 15 residues long. The CDR3 sequence is CASSLVPGGDYGYTF. The CDR3 nucleotides read TGTGCCAGCAGCTTAGTCCCAGGGGGGGACTATGGCTACACCTTC. The full variable domain, completed using reference TRBV7-2 and TRBJ1-2, is GAGVSQSPSNKVTEKGKDVELRCDPISGHTALYWYRQSLGQGLEFLIYFQGNSAPDKSGLPSDRFSAERTGGSVSTLTIQRTQQEDSAVYLCASSLVPGGDYGYTFGSGTRLTVV.

This clonotype has more than one count but fewer than ten. The gene calls are TRBV29-1 and TRBJ1-2; D gene ambiguous. The CDR3 length is 15 residues. V dropped 3 bases and J dropped 0 bases, with 14 bases sitting between them. Germline values: CDR1 SQVTM, CDR2 ANQGSEA. The CDR3 region is CSVDPPRKANYGYTF. DNA for the CDR3: TGCAGCGTTGACCCCCCCCGCAAAGCTAACTATGGCTACACCTTC.

This clonotype was observed a handful of times. The chain uses TRBV7-2 and TRBJ1-4, with D possibly being TRBD1 (6 bases). V was shortened by 4 bases and J by 0 bases, with 9 bases between the two germline ends. CDR1 is SGHTA and CDR2 is FQGNSA in the germline V gene. This CDR3 comprises 15 residues. CDR3 DNA sequence: TGTGCCAGCAGCTGGACAGACTCAACTAATGAAAAACTGTTTTTT. It codes for CASSWTDSTNEKLFF.

This clonotype was counted many times. This rearrangement joins TRBV5-1 to TRBJ2-1; D may match TRBD1 or TRBD2 (5 bases each). The CDR3 consists of 14 residues. Trimming removed 4 bases from V and 3 bases from J, with 11 bases in between. In germline, CDR1 is SGHRS, CDR2 YFSETQ. The CDR3, as DNA: TGCGCCAGCAGCGTCCGGGACGGCTACAATGAGCAGTTCTTC. Amino acids: CASSVRDGYNEQFF.

The V call is TRBV27, the J call TRBJ2-1; 12 bases fit TRBD2. The CDR3 is 18 residues long. In germline, CDR1 is MNHEY, CDR2 SMNVEV (reference sequence). Trimming at V came to 5 bases and at J to 0 bases, leaving 8 bases not matched to a gene. As DNA, the CDR3 is TGTGCCAGCAGTCTCGGACTAGCGGGATGGAGCTCCTACAATGAGCAGTTCTTC. It encodes CASSLGLAGWSSYNEQFF.

This clonotype was observed a few times. This chain uses TRBV5-1 with TRBJ2-3, with 8 positions matching TRBD1. J lost 6 bases, V lost 0 bases, and 9 bases had no gene match. This CDR3 is built from 16 residues. Germline V gives CDR1 SGHRS, CDR2 YFSETQ. Written as DNA, the CDR3 is TGCGCCAGCAGCTTGGGAGGACAGGGCCTGAGGGATACGCAGTATTTT. Translating gives CASSLGGQGLRDTQYF.

This clonotype was seen a handful of times. The rearrangement joins TRBV29-1 to TRBJ2-7, with 8 bases lining up with TRBD1. The CDR3 totals 12 residues. In germline, CDR1 is SQVTM, CDR2 ANQGSEA. V lost 7 bases to trimming and J lost 3 bases; unmatched junction nucleotides: 5. The CDR3 spells CSAVTGDYEQYF. As DNA, the CDR3 is TGCAGCGCTGTGACAGGGGACTACGAGCAGTACTTC.

At least ten counts were recorded for this clonotype. DNA for the CDR3: TGTGCCACCAGCAGAGATCGGGACCTTCTCCCTTACGAGCAGTACTTC. Protein product: CATSRDRDLLPYEQYF. V usage is TRBV15 and J usage is TRBJ2-7, with D perhaps being TRBD1 or TRBD2 (5 bases each). V was cut by 0 bases and J by 4 bases, with 16 bases left in between. Germline loops: CDR1 LNHNV, CDR2 YYDKDF (reference sequence). CDR3 length: 16 amino acids.

The V gene is TRBV2, the J gene TRBJ1-1, with D possibly matching TRBD1 (5 bases). The CDR3 contains 12 residues. Deletions cut 4 bases from V and 7 bases from J, with 10 bases between. The germline V gene has CDR1 SNHLY and CDR2 FYNNEI. The CDR3 DNA follows: TGTGCCAGCAGTGGGGGACCGTATGAAGCTTTCTTT. Residues: CASSGGPYEAFF.

This clonotype was detected a few times. This CDR3 is CSAEPGLAGASSYEQYF. The CDR3 region has the DNA TGCAGTGCGGAACCGGGACTAGCGGGGGCAAGCTCCTACGAGCAGTACTTC. The rearrangement uses TRBV20-1 and TRBJ2-7; 14 nucleotides agree with TRBD2. Germline V gene data show CDR1 as DFQATT and CDR2 as SNEGSKA (reference sequence). This CDR3 comprises 17 residues. V was pared by 6 bases and J by 0 bases, with 10 bases of the junction left unmatched.

The chain recombines TRBV6-4 with TRBJ2-1, with TRBD2 matching over 9 bases. Looked up from germline, CDR1 is MRHNA and CDR2 is SNTAGT. Trimming at V came to 3 bases and at J to 6 bases, leaving 6 bases not matched to a gene. This CDR3 has 15 residues. CDR3 loop: CASSEVAGAGNEQFF. The CDR3 DNA reads as TGTGCCAGCAGTGAGGTAGCGGGAGCCGGCAATGAGCAGTTCTTC.

This chain connects TRBV28 to TRBJ2-7, with 7 bases that match TRBD2. The CDR3 extends over 15 amino acids. Germline V CDR1 and CDR2: MDHEN, SYDVKM. The ends lost 4 bases at V and 4 bases at J; junction bases unmatched: 10. CDR3 region: CASSSRGGDRYEQYF. Here the CDR3 DNA reads TGTGCCAGCAGTTCCCGGGGAGGGGATCGGTACGAGCAGTACTTC.

This clonotype turned up a few times. V and J are TRBV11-2 and TRBJ2-7, with 11 bases lining up with TRBD2. With 4 bases clipped from V and 3 bases from J, the junction kept 2 bases outside the gene matches. CDR1 SGHAT and CDR2 FQNNGV come from the germline V gene. The CDR3 is made up of 14 amino acids. The CDR3 here is CASSYGTSGYEQYF. The CDR3 region has the DNA TGTGCCAGCAGCTACGGGACTAGCGGCTACGAGCAGTACTTC. Using reference TRBV11-2 and TRBJ2-7 for the parts outside the CDR3, the full variable domain is EAGVAQSPRYKIIEKRQSVAFWCNPISGHATLYWYQQILGQGPKLLIQFQNNGVVDDSQLPKDRFSAERLKGVDSTLKIQPAKLEDSAVYLCASSYGTSGYEQYFGPGTRLTVT.